The clone carrying this TCR beta chain has more than one count but fewer than ten. These data are taken from a study of neoadjuvant anti-PD-1 for oral cavity cancer. Study background: Around day 43, patients without progression received a fourth nivolumab dose before surgery.

Tumor libraries mostly used roughly 4.8 ug genomic DNA, two replicates each. Sequencing used immunoSEQ multiplex PCR; TCRdb keeps in-frame clones, though not all of them. In the table there are about 9,300 clones, about 66% of which are singletons. Patients had HPV-negative, locally advanced oral cavity squamous cell carcinoma. CDR1 is SGHNT and CDR2 is YENEEA in the germline V gene. Deletions cut 4 bases from V and 0 bases from J, with 7 bases between. The CDR3 is 14 amino acids. The clonotype originates from a person aged 40 to 85 with oral cavity squamous cell carcinoma. The material sequenced was tumor tissue, taken before nivolumab (anti-PD-1) treatment. The rearrangement links TRBV11-3 to TRBJ2-1, with D uncertain. The CDR3: CASSSGRSYNEQFF. The CDR3 nucleotides read TGTGCCAGCAGCTCCGGGCGCTCCTACAATGAGCAGTTCTTC.